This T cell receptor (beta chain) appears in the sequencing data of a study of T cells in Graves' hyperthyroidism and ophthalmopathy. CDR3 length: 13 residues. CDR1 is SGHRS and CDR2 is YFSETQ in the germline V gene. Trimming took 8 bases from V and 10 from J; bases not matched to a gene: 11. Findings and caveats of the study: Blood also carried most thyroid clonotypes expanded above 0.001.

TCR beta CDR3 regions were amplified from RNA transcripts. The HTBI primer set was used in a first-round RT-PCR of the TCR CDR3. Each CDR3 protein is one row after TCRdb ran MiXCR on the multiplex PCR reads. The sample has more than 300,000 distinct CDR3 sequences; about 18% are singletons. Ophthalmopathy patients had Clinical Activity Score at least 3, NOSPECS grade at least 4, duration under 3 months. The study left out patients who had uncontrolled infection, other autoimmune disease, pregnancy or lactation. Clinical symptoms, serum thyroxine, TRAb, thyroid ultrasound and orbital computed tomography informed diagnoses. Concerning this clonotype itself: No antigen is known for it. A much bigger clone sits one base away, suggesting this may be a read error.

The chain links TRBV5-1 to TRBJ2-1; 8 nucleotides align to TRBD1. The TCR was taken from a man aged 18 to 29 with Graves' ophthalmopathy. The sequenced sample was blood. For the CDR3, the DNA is TGCGCCAGTGACAGGGGAGACTCCTACGAGCAGTTCTTC. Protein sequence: CASDRGDSYEQFF.